This T cell receptor beta chain came from a study of cytomegalovirus exposure and HLA in healthy donors. Points from the study as a whole: Certain sequence variants were highly shared and formed a cluster, and this cluster was likely a sequencing artifact.

CDR3 length: 14 residues. Germline V gives CDR1 SNHLY, CDR2 FYNNEI. The trim removed 8 bases at V and 9 bases at J, leaving 10 bases unmatched. Primers: 60 Vbeta forward and 13 Jbeta reverse. Assay used: immunoSEQ multiplex PCR; TCRdb lists only in-frame clones, some missing. The repertoire has fewer than 90,000 clones, roughly 80% of them found once; the top ten carry 3.5% to 4.5%. In the case of this clone: Its antigen remains unidentified.

Sequencing used PBMCs. V gene TRBV2 combines with J gene TRBJ2-6; TRBD2 matches 7 bases. The receptor was isolated from a man aged 25-45 years in good health and CMV-seronegative. The CDR3 is CASRGGSRGNVLTF. In DNA form, the CDR3 reads TGTGCCAGCCGCGGGGGTAGTAGGGGCAACGTCCTGACTTTC.